This entry is about one TCR beta chain. This record comes from a study of blood T cell repertoires in COVID-19. Study background: Samples taken during acute and convalescent COVID-19 were collected in the United States, Italy and Spain. T cells, B-cell-depleted T cells, or PBMCs supplied cDNA or gDNA.

CDR1 SGHNT and CDR2 YYREEE come from the germline V gene (reference sequence). This CDR3 region has 16 residues. With 0 bases clipped from V and 4 bases from J, the junction kept 5 bases outside the gene matches. The Seattle patients joined while their infection was active and were tracked longitudinally afterward. Per the original methods: For nucleated cells, counts were estimated from reference gene primer amplification. Profiled with immunoSEQ multiplex PCR; TCRdb holds only in-frame clones, not every one. That table supplies the V and J calls and clone size; D and trimming were determined from the DNA. The table includes over 85,000 clones, about 90% detected once.

The sample taken for sequencing was peripheral blood. The sequence derives from a human donor with COVID-19, enrolled during active disease. The donor label of this sample is uncertain. The chain recombines TRBV5-4 with TRBJ1-2; 11 nucleotides align to TRBD1. In DNA form, the CDR3 reads TGTGCCAGCAGCTTGGCCGGGACAGGGGGTAGCTATGGCTACACCTTC. Translating gives CASSLAGTGGSYGYTF.